A single sample is the source of the 26 T cell receptor beta chains below, sequenced in a study of cytomegalovirus exposure and HLA in healthy donors. The PCR was carried out with 60 Vbeta primers and 13 Jbeta primers. Sequenced by immunoSEQ multiplex PCR; TCRdb stores in-frame clones only, minus some. The sample carries 85,000 to 130,000 clones, just over 70% recorded once. Sequencing was performed on PBMCs. The receptors were gathered from a boy younger than 18 in good health and CMV-seronegative.

V is TRBV6-5 and J is TRBJ2-5; D is unresolved. The germline CDR1 and CDR2 sequences are MNHEY and SVGAGI. Deletions cut 0 bases from V and 5 bases from J, with 4 bases between. CDR3 length: 12 residues. The CDR3 here is CASSYSGETQYF. CDR3 coding DNA: TGTGCCAGCAGTTACTCCGGGGAGACCCAGTACTTC.

This chain connects TRBV6-6 to TRBJ2-7, with TRBD2 matching 9 bases. Germline CDR1 is MNHNY and CDR2 is SVGAGI (reference sequence). V was clipped by 6 bases and J by 7 bases; unmatched bases: 10. This CDR3 contains 14 residues. The DNA of the CDR3 is TGTGCCAGCAGCCCCAGCGGGGGGCACCGGGAGCAGTACTTC. Protein: CASSPSGGHREQYF.

J is TRBJ2-7 and V is TRBV29-1, with TRBD2 matching over 12 bases. The germline V gene encodes CDR1 SQVTM and CDR2 ANQGSEA. Trimming took 5 bases from V and 2 from J; bases not matched to a gene: 4. This CDR3 is 14 amino acids long. The CDR3 loop reads CSVRRTSGAYEQYF. For the CDR3, the DNA is TGCAGCGTTCGCCGGACTAGCGGGGCCTACGAGCAGTACTTC.

The chain joins TRBV30 to TRBJ2-7; D unclear. Germline V gene sequence: CDR1 GTSNPN, CDR2 SVGIG (reference sequence). The V end was cut by 6 bases, the J end by 0 bases, with 9 bases between. The CDR3 extends over 12 amino acids. As DNA, the CDR3 is TGTGCCTGCTCAGAAAGCTCCTACGAGCAGTACTTC. Translation: CACSESSYEQYF.

The genes are TRBV5-1 and TRBJ2-7; 7 bases are shared with TRBD2. Germline lookup yields CDR1 SGHRS and CDR2 YFSETQ. This CDR3 has 13 amino acids. J gave up 7 bases and V 0 bases, and 4 bases lay outside the gene matches. CDR3 DNA sequence: TGCGCCAGCAGCTTGGAGTGGGGGGGGGAGCAGTACTTC. This gives the protein CASSLEWGGEQYF.

The chain carries TRBV6-5 and TRBJ2-2, with TRBD1 identical over 11 bases. The V and J ends lost 6 bases and 6 bases, in that order; junction bases with no gene match: 6. The germline V gene encodes CDR1 MNHEY and CDR2 SVGAGI. The CDR3 consists of 15 residues. The DNA of the CDR3 is TGTGCCAGCAGAAACACGGGACAGGGGGCCGGGGAGCTGTTTTTT. This gives the protein CASRNTGQGAGELFF.

This clone was recorded a few times. V usage is TRBV6-5 and J usage is TRBJ1-1, with 9 bases that match TRBD1. There are 13 residues in the CDR3. Germline trimming cut 6 bases from V and 7 bases from J; bases unmatched to any gene: 6. Germline-derived CDR1 and CDR2 are MNHEY and SVGAGI. In DNA, the CDR3 is TGTGCCAGCAGGCGACAGGGGGTGGGTGAAGCTTTCTTT. Amino acid sequence: CASRRQGVGEAFF.

The chain employs TRBV28 and TRBJ1-2; D not certain. Germline CDR1 and CDR2: MDHEN and SYDVKM. The CDR3 is 12 amino acids. The V end lost 5 bases, the J end lost 5 bases, and 9 bases lay between the germline ends. CDR3 nucleotide sequence: TGTGCCAGCAGTCCTGGTAGATATGGCTACACCTTC. Translated, it gives CASSPGRYGYTF.

In DNA, the CDR3 is TGTGCCAGCAGTTATAGCCGGGACACACTAAACTATGGCTACACCTTC. It yields the protein CASSYSRDTLNYGYTF. This sequence joins TRBV6-5 and TRBJ1-2, with TRBD1 as a possible D gene (6 bases). CDR1 is MNHEY, CDR2 SVGAGI, per germline. This CDR3 contains 16 residues. V shed 3 bases and J shed 2 bases, with 16 bases lying between them.

This clone was seen a handful of times. The CDR3 reads CASKRQGAANEKLFF. The CDR3 DNA sequence: TGTGCCAGCAAACGACAGGGGGCGGCTAATGAAAAACTGTTTTTT. This chain links TRBV6-6 with TRBJ1-4; 10 bases line up with TRBD1. Germline assignment: CDR1 MNHNY and CDR2 SVGAGI (reference sequence). CDR3 length: 15 residues. V dropped 7 bases and J dropped 3; count of bases not matched to a gene: 5.

This sequence joins TRBV6-6 and TRBJ2-3; D gene unclear. CDR3 length equals 12 residues. CDR1 is MNHNY and CDR2 is SVGAGI in the germline V gene (reference sequence). V shed 8 bases and J shed 0 bases, with 6 bases lying between them. The CDR3 DNA sequence: TGTGCCAGCGTGGCCAGCACAGATACGCAGTATTTT. Translating gives CASVASTDTQYF.

J is TRBJ2-1 and V is TRBV6-5, with TRBD2 identical over 12 bases. This CDR3 spans 15 amino acids. V shed 4 bases and J 10 bases; nucleotides not matched to a gene: 8. Germline V gives CDR1 MNHEY, CDR2 SVGAGI. The CDR3 sequence: CASSSLAGGSHEQFF. The CDR3 DNA sequence: TGTGCCAGCAGTTCGCTAGCGGGAGGGTCTCACGAGCAGTTCTTC.

The rearrangement uses TRBV30 and TRBJ1-5; no clear D gene. Germline V gives CDR1 GTSNPN, CDR2 SVGIG (reference sequence). The CDR3 consists of 14 residues. The V end was cut by 2 bases, the J end by 4 bases, with 12 bases between. The CDR3 DNA reads as TGTGCCTGGAGTAGTGGGCAGGATAATCAGCCCCAGCATTTT. Amino acids: CAWSSGQDNQPQHF.

This chain joins TRBV9 and TRBJ2-2, with D perhaps matching TRBD2 (5 bases). The CDR3 contains 13 residues. Germline V gene lookup returns CDR1 SGDLS and CDR2 YYNGEE. Trimming took 8 bases from V and 5 from J, leaving 13 bases between them. The CDR3 DNA reads TGTGCCAGAGAGGGAACGGTAACCGGGGAGCTGTTTTTT. The encoded protein is CAREGTVTGELFF.

The sample holds a few counts of this clone. The rearrangement links TRBV15 to TRBJ1-3, with 7 bases matching TRBD1. The length of the CDR3 is 13 residues. Per the germline V gene, CDR1 is LNHNV and CDR2 is YYDKDF (reference sequence). Unmatched junction bases numbered 8, after V lost 7 bases and J lost 8 bases. The CDR3 nucleotides are TGTGCCACCACAATCAACCAGGGGGACACCATATATTTT. Amino acid sequence: CATTINQGDTIYF.

This sequence joins TRBV6-1 and TRBJ1-2; 9 bases align to TRBD1. CDR1 and CDR2 (germline): MNHNS, SASEGT. Trimming removed 3 bases from V and 3 bases from J; junction bases left unmatched: 5. The CDR3 runs 15 residues. The CDR3 DNA is TGTGCCAGCAGTGAGGTGGACAGGGGTTACTATGGCTACACCTTC. This codes for CASSEVDRGYYGYTF.

DNA for the CDR3: TGTGCCATCCAAGCGTCCTCCGGGACAGGGTTCGTCTACGAGCAGTACTTC. Translating it yields CAIQASSGTGFVYEQYF. The chain recombines TRBV10-3 with TRBJ2-7; TRBD1 agrees at 9 bases. J was trimmed by 3 bases and V by 8 bases; bases with no gene match: 17. Per germline, CDR1 ENHRY and CDR2 SYGVKD. The CDR3 length is 17 residues.

V is TRBV25-1 and J is TRBJ1-2; 7 nucleotides match TRBD1. V dropped 4 bases and J dropped 1; count of bases not matched to a gene: 9. The CDR3 covers 16 residues. In germline, CDR1 is MGHDK, CDR2 SYGVNS. The CDR3 sequence: CASSGLLGQDNYGYTF. Written as DNA, the CDR3 is TGTGCCAGCAGTGGACTCCTAGGACAGGATAACTATGGCTACACCTTC.

This clone was observed a single time. The genes are TRBV27 and TRBJ1-4, with 7 bases fitting TRBD1. With V trimmed by 10 bases and J by 4 bases, 9 bases remained unmatched. CDR3 length equals 14 residues. Germline CDR1 and CDR2: MNHEY and SMNVEV (reference sequence). Here the CDR3 DNA reads TGTGCCACCCGGGGGACAGCTCTTAATGAAAAACTGTTTTTT. It specifies CATRGTALNEKLFF.

The chain uses TRBV5-6 and TRBJ2-5; 8 positions agree with TRBD1. The CDR3 contains 14 residues. Germline V gives CDR1 SGHDT, CDR2 YYEEEE. The V segment lost 3 bases and the J segment 1 base; nucleotides outside the gene matches: 2. The CDR3 DNA reads TGTGCCAGCAGCTGGACAGGGCGCCAAGAGACCCAGTACTTC. It yields the protein CASSWTGRQETQYF.

The V and J genes are TRBV14 and TRBJ2-7, with D tentatively TRBD1 (6 bases). V lost 4 bases, J lost 2 bases, and 12 bases lay in between. The CDR3 loop spans 14 amino acids. Germline V CDR1 and CDR2: SGHDN, FVKESK. DNA for the CDR3: TGTGCCAGCAGCCTTCCGGGACAAACCTACGAGCAGTACTTC. Its protein is CASSLPGQTYEQYF.

This chain joins TRBV10-3 and TRBJ2-5, with TRBD2 matching 8 bases. CDR1 ENHRY and CDR2 SYGVKD come from the germline V gene. The CDR3 runs to 13 residues. V shed 4 bases and J 3 bases; nucleotides not matched to a gene: 1. The CDR3 bases are TGTGCCATCAGTGCACTAGCGGAAGAGACCCAGTACTTC. Protein product: CAISALAEETQYF.

The chain carries TRBV28 and TRBJ1-3; 10 nucleotides align to TRBD1. Germline V gives CDR1 MDHEN, CDR2 SYDVKM. The ends lost 3 bases at V and 0 bases at J; junction bases unmatched: 11. This CDR3 comprises 19 residues. The CDR3 sequence: CASSFRDRGPESSGNTIYF. As DNA, the CDR3 is TGTGCCAGCAGTTTCAGGGACAGGGGCCCTGAAAGCTCTGGAAACACCATATATTTT. Based on the CDR3 plus reference TRBV28 and TRBJ1-3, the full variable domain is DVKVTQSSRYLVKRTGEKVFLECVQDMDHENMFWYRQDPGLGLRLIYFSYDVKMKEKGDIPEGYSVSREKKERFSLILESASTNQTSMYLCASSFRDRGPESSGNTIYFGEGSWLTVV.

The gene calls are TRBV19 and TRBJ1-4; D is undetermined. The germline CDR1 and CDR2 sequences are LNHDA and SQIVND (reference sequence). V was trimmed by 5 bases and J by 9 bases, leaving 7 bases between them. The CDR3 spans 11 residues. This chain's CDR3 is CASSLRKKLFF. The CDR3 bases are TGTGCCAGTAGTCTGAGGAAAAAACTGTTTTTT.

This sequence joins TRBV7-8 and TRBJ1-1, with TRBD1 as a possible D gene (5 bases). Trimming took 1 base from V and 8 from J, leaving 14 bases between them. This CDR3 spans 14 amino acids. Germline V lookup: CDR1 SGHVS, CDR2 FQNEAQ. CDR3 sequence reads: CASSLGPGMLEAFF. DNA of the CDR3: TGTGCCAGCAGCTTAGGCCCAGGGATGCTAGAAGCTTTCTTT.

The chain carries TRBV28 and TRBJ1-2, with D uncertain. The CDR3 loop spans 14 amino acids. V was cut by 6 bases and J by 5 bases, with 16 bases left in between. Germline CDR1 and CDR2: MDHEN and SYDVKM. The CDR3 DNA sequence: TGTGCCAGCAGCAAATGGGAGATCCGTTATGGCTACACCTTC. It encodes CASSKWEIRYGYTF.